This TCR beta chain was documented in a study of shared clonotypes between healthy human individuals. Clones were sequenced by immunoSEQ multiplex PCR, and TCRdb holds only the in-frame ones, with some missing. The sample has a few hundred thousand clones; 90% to 97% are singletons. As for this clone: What it binds is not known.

CDR1 MNHEY and CDR2 SMNVEV come from the germline V gene (reference sequence). The CDR3 extends over 14 amino acids. The V end was cut by 6 bases, the J end by 0 bases, with 11 bases between. The study's findings and limits: Inspection by rarefaction showed sorted-subset sequencing to be incomplete despite large depth.

The donors were adults (healthy and HIV-negative) with no recent acute infections or vaccinations. This chain links TRBV27 with TRBJ1-1, with D unresolved. The sample comprised memory CD8+ T cells sorted from blood. Subset meaning: CD45RO+ cells pooled with CCR7-negative TemRA cells. This clonotype originated in a man aged 25 to 40 in good health. The CDR3 coding sequence is TGTGCCAGCAGAGAACAGCGCCTGAACACTGAAGCTTTCTTT. This encodes CASREQRLNTEAFF.